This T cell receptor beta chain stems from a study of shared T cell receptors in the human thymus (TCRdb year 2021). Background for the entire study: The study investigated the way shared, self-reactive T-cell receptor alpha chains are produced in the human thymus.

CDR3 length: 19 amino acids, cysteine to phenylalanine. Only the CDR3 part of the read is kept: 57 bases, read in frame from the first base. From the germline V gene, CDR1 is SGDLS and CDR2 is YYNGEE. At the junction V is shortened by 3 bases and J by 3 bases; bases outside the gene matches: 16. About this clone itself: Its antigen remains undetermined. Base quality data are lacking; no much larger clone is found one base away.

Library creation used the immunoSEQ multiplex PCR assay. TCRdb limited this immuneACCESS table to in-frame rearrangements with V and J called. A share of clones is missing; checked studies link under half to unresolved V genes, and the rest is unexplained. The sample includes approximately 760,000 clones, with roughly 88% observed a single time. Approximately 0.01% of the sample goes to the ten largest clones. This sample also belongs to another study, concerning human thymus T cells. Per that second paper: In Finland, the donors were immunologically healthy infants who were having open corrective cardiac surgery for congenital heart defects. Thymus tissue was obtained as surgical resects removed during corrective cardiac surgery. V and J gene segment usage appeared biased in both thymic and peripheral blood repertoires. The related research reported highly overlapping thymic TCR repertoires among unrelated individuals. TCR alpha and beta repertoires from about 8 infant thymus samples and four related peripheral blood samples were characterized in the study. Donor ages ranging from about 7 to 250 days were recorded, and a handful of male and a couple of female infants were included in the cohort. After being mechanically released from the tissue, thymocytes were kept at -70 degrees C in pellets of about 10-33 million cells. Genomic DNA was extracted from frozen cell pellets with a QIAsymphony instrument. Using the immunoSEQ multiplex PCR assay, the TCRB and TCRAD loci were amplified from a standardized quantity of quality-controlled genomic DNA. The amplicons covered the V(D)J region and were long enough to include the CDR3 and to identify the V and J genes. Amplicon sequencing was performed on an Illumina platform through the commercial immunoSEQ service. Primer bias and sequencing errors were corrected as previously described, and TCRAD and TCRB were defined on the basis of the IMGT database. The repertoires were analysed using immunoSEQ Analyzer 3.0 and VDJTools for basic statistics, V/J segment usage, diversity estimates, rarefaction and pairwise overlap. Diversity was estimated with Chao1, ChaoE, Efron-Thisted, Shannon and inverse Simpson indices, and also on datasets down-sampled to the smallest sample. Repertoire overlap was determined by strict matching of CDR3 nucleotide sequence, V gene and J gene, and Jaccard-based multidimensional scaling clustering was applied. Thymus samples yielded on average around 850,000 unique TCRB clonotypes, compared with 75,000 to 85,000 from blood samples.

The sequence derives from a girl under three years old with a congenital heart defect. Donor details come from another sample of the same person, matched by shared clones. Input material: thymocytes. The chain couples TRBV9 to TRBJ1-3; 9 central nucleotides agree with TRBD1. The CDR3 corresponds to CASSEHQRRDRASGNTIYF. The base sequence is TGTGCCAGCAGCGAACACCAACGGAGGGACAGGGCGAGTGGAAACACCATATATTTT.